This T cell receptor (beta chain) was retrieved from a study of Graves' ophthalmopathy and Graves' hyperthyroidism. Ineligible for inclusion were patients with other autoimmune diseases, uncontrolled infections, pregnancy or lactation. RNA transcripts served as template for amplifying TCR beta CDR3 sequences. An opening RT-PCR round employed HTBI primers and preceded a second-round multiplex PCR. TCRdb re-analysed the multiplex PCR reads in MiXCR, keeping a single row per CDR3 protein. The sample has hundreds of thousands of distinct CDR3 sequences, roughly 21% seen once; the top ten hold under 3.5%. Many counts were recorded for this clonotype. A much larger clone lies one base from this, so it may be a read error. The sample consisted of peripheral blood. This clonotype was sampled from a woman aged 18-29 years with stable Graves' hyperthyroidism.

The CDR3: CASSLAPGSTETRYF. The CDR3 nucleotides are TGTGCTAGCAGCTTAGCCCCAGGAAGCACGGAGACCCGGTACTTC. The rearrangement joins TRBV7-7 to TRBJ2-5, with D unclear. Germline-derived CDR1 and CDR2 are SSHAT and FNYEAQ (reference sequence). The CDR3 loop spans 15 amino acids.